The 18 T cell receptor beta chains reported below all come from one sample, sequenced in a study of human T cells and chemical hapten exposure. From the RACE reads, TCRdb called clonotypes with MiXCR, one entry per CDR3 protein. This sample yields tens of thousands of distinct CDR3 sequences, of which around 6.6% are seen a single time; under 2% belongs to the top ten. Time point defined: pre-sensitization, week 0. Treatment given: therapeutic diphenylcyclopropenone sensitization with weekly scalp DPC. The sequences come from whole blood, collected in connection with sensitization to the hapten diphenylcyclopropenone (DPC). The receptors shown here come from a woman aged 30 to 39 with alopecia areata. Some clones in this sample may be carry-over from other donors' samples.

This clonotype was observed at least ten times. The chain has TRBV24-1 and TRBJ2-7, with a possible D match to TRBD1 (6 bases). The germline gives CDR1 KGHDR, CDR2 SFDVKD. V lost 8 bases to trimming and J lost 3 bases, with 16 bases between them. CDR3 size: 14 residues. CDR3 bases: TGTGCCACCATCGAAGACAGGCCTCACTACGAGCAGTACTTC. Protein product: CATIEDRPHYEQYF.

This clonotype was counted at least ten times. The gene calls are TRBV10-3 and TRBJ2-1; 14 bases agree with TRBD2. V lost 7 bases to trimming and J lost 8 bases; unmatched junction nucleotides: 10. Germline CDR1 ENHRY, CDR2 SYGVKD. This CDR3 is 16 amino acids long. In nucleotides, the CDR3 is TGTGCCATCAACAAAGGGACTAGCGGGGGATGGGATGAGCAGTTCTTC. It codes for CAINKGTSGGWDEQFF.

This clonotype was seen many times. The gene calls are TRBV12-3 or TRBV12-4 and TRBJ1-2, with TRBD1 identical over 11 bases. CDR3 size: 15 residues. After removal of 1 base from V and 5 bases from J, the junction contained 3 bases not matched to a gene. CDR3 in DNA: TGTGCCAGCAGTTTAGACGGACAGGGGGCGTATGGCTACACCTTC. As protein: CASSLDGQGAYGYTF.

This clonotype was seen ten or more times. The chain employs TRBV12-3 or TRBV12-4 and TRBJ2-7; perhaps TRBD1 as D (6 bases). V was cut by 1 base and J by 5 bases, with 12 bases left in between. This CDR3 has 14 residues. The CDR3 protein is CASSLGDKFDEQYF. The DNA of the CDR3 is TGTGCCAGCAGTTTAGGGGACAAGTTCGACGAGCAGTACTTC.

A note on this clonotype: This may come from a read error, since a much larger clone is one base off. V usage is TRBV7-9 and J usage is TRBJ1-1; D not resolved. Germline-derived CDR1 and CDR2 are SEHNR and FQNEAQ (reference sequence). The CDR3 spans 12 residues. CDR3 bases: TGTGCCAGCAGCTTAGCGCAGTTGGAAGCTTTATTT. Residues: CASSLAQLEALF.

This clonotype was counted at least ten times. The V gene is TRBV30, the J gene TRBJ2-3; D is undetermined. This CDR3 has 13 residues. Trimming left V 5 bases short and J 1 base short, with 10 bases between. The germline gives CDR1 GTSNPN, CDR2 SVGIG (reference sequence). The CDR3 reads CAWDWQGTDTQYF. CDR3 in DNA: TGTGCCTGGGATTGGCAGGGCACAGATACGCAGTATTTT.

This clonotype was picked up a small number of times. The CDR3 region has the DNA TGCAGTGCTAGCAAGAACACTGAAGCTTTCTTT. Encoded protein: CSASKNTEAFF. This chain connects TRBV20-1 to TRBJ1-1; D is unclear. This CDR3 has 11 amino acids. V was shortened by 3 bases and J by 1 base, with 3 bases between the two germline ends. Germline CDR1 is DFQATT and CDR2 is SNEGSKA (reference sequence).

This clonotype has only a few counts. The chain has TRBV6-5 and TRBJ1-2; the D gene is possibly TRBD1 (6 bases). Germline V CDR1 and CDR2: MNHEY, SVGAGI. V gave up 7 bases and J gave up 12 bases, with 24 bases separating them. This CDR3 contains 14 residues. CDR3 sequence: CASKPGTQVAGDTF. The CDR3 DNA sequence: TGTGCCAGCAAACCCGGGACACAGGTCGCCGGCGACACCTTC.

This clonotype appeared a few times. The J gene is TRBJ1-2, the V gene TRBV6-4; no firm D call. V lost 4 bases, J lost 7 bases, and 19 bases lay in between. CDR3 size: 15 residues. Germline V CDR1 and CDR2: MRHNA, SNTAGT. The CDR3 here is CASSVSREGSSGYTF. CDR3 sequence (DNA): TGTGCCAGCAGTGTGTCAAGGGAGGGAAGCAGTGGCTACACCTTC.

This clonotype has ten or more counts. The CDR3 loop is CASSQDPRLASSFYF. The DNA for the CDR3 is TGTGCCAGCAGCCAAGATCCCCGACTAGCGTCTTCGTTCTACTTC. This rearrangement joins TRBV3-1 to TRBJ2-7, with TRBD2 matching over 8 bases. The germline gives CDR1 LGHDT, CDR2 YNNKEL (reference sequence). The junction had 14 bases not matched to a gene; V was cut back by 0 bases and J by 13 bases. The CDR3 runs to 15 residues.

This clonotype was counted between two and nine times. The chain has TRBV6-5 and TRBJ1-6; tentatively, D is TRBD1 (6 bases). The V gene's germline CDR1 is MNHEY and CDR2 SVGAGI. CDR3 length equals 14 residues. V gave up 2 bases and J gave up 7 bases, with 9 bases separating them. The CDR3 protein is CASSYGQKNSPLHF. Here the CDR3 DNA reads TGTGCCAGCAGTTACGGACAGAAAAATTCACCCCTCCACTTT.

This clonotype was seen ten or more times. The chain is built from TRBV12-3 or TRBV12-4 and TRBJ1-4; D is undetermined. The CDR3 spans 11 residues. Trimming cost V 3 bases and J 8 bases, with 4 bases left between them. CDR3 coding DNA: TGTGCCAGCAGTTTTAGGGAAAAACTGTTTTTT. It is translated as CASSFREKLFF.

This clonotype has a count of ten or more. This chain uses TRBV30 with TRBJ1-5; D is perhaps TRBD1 (5 bases). CDR3 length: 13 amino acids. The V end was cut by 2 bases, the J end by 6 bases, with 11 bases between. Germline V gene sequence: CDR1 GTSNPN, CDR2 SVGIG (reference sequence). The CDR3 bases are TGTGCCTGGAGTCGTTTGGGGGGTCAGCCCCAGCATTTT. It codes for CAWSRLGGQPQHF.

The sample holds a few counts of this clonotype. The chain is built from TRBV11-2 and TRBJ1-1, with D unclear. The germline CDR1 and CDR2 sequences are SGHAT and FQNNGV. V lost 5 bases and J 5 bases, leaving 12 bases between the germline ends. The CDR3 is made up of 13 amino acids. CDR3 region: CASSRLLGTEAFF. The CDR3 DNA follows: TGTGCCAGCAGCCGTCTTTTAGGGACTGAAGCTTTCTTT.

This clonotype was picked up many times. This chain joins TRBV20-1 and TRBJ2-2, with 8 bases that match TRBD1. V lost 0 bases, J lost 5 bases, and 2 bases stayed unmatched. Germline V lookup: CDR1 DFQATT, CDR2 SNEGSKA (reference sequence). This CDR3 has 14 residues. The CDR3 here is CSARETGVTGELFF. The CDR3 DNA is TGCAGTGCTAGAGAGACAGGGGTAACCGGGGAGCTGTTTTTT.

This clonotype appeared many times. The chain combines TRBV29-1 with TRBJ1-1; D possibly corresponds to TRBD1 (6 bases). The CDR3 spans 13 residues. The V end was cut by 7 bases, the J end by 2 bases, with 14 bases between. Per the germline V gene, CDR1 is SQVTM and CDR2 is ANQGSEA. CDR3 sequence reads: CSARGQDNTEAFF. The CDR3, as DNA: TGCAGCGCCAGGGGACAAGACAACACTGAAGCTTTCTTT.

This clonotype was seen at least ten times. The chain has TRBV5-1 and TRBJ1-1, with D maybe TRBD1 (6 bases). The CDR3 runs 15 residues. The V and J ends lost 4 bases and 0 bases respectively, with 13 bases between them. Germline CDR1 is SGHRS and CDR2 is YFSETQ. CDR3 DNA sequence: TGCGCCAGCAGCATACGGGGGGCGCTGAACACTGAAGCTTTCTTT. Translated: CASSIRGALNTEAFF.

The CDR3 here is CATSDLPGGPGGQETQYF. The CDR3, as DNA: TGTGCCACCAGTGATTTGCCCGGTGGCCCGGGAGGCCAAGAGACCCAGTACTTC. The V call is TRBV24-1, the J call TRBJ2-5, with 7 positions matching TRBD2. V was clipped by 0 bases and J by 1 base; unmatched bases: 10. CDR3 length equals 18 residues. From germline, CDR1 is KGHDR and CDR2 SFDVKD.